This T cell receptor beta chain is drawn from a study of T cells after yellow fever vaccination. TCRdb used MiXCR to reprocess the 5' RACE reads, holding one entry per CDR3 protein. The sample yields 230,000 or so distinct CDR3 sequences, approximately 6.3% seen once. This clonotype was seen more than once but under ten times. The CDR3 contains 12 residues. In germline, CDR1 is LGHDT, CDR2 YNNKEL (reference sequence). The germline V and J ends were trimmed by 5 bases and 11 bases, with 13 bases remaining between them. V usage is TRBV3-1 and J usage is TRBJ2-1; D assignment may be TRBD1 or TRBD2 (5 bases each). The clonotype was recovered from a man aged 25 to 40 who received the YFV17D yellow fever vaccine. The sample was CD4+ T cells sorted from PBMCs, taken on the day of the yellow fever booster vaccination. The CDR3 DNA sequence: TGTGCCAGCAGCGAGGTAGAGGGGAAGCAGTTCTTC. It is translated as CASSEVEGKQFF.